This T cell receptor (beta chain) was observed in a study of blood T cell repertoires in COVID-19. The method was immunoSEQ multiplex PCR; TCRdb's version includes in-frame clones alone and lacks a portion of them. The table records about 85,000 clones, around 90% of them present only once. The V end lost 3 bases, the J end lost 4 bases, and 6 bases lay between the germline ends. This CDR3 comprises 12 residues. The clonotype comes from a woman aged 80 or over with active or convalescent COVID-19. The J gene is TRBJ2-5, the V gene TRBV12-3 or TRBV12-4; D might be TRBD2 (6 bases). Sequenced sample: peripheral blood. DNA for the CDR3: TGTGCCAGCAGTTTCGGGGGAGAGACCCAGTACTTC. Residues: CASSFGGETQYF.